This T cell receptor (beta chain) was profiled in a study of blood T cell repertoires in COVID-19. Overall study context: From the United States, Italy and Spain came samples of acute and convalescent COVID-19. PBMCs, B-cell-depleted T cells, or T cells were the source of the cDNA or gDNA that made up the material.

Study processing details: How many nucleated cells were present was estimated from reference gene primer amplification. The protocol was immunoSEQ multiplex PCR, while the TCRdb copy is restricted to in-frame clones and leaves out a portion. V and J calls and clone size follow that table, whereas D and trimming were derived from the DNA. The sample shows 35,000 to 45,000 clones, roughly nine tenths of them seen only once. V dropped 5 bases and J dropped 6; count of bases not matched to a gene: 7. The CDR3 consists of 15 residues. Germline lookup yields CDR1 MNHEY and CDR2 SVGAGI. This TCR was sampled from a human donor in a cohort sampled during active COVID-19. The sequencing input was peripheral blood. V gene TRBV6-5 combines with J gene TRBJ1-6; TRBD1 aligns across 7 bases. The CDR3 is CASSPTGPTNSPLHF. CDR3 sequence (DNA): TGTGCCAGCAGTCCGACAGGGCCAACTAATTCACCCCTCCACTTT.